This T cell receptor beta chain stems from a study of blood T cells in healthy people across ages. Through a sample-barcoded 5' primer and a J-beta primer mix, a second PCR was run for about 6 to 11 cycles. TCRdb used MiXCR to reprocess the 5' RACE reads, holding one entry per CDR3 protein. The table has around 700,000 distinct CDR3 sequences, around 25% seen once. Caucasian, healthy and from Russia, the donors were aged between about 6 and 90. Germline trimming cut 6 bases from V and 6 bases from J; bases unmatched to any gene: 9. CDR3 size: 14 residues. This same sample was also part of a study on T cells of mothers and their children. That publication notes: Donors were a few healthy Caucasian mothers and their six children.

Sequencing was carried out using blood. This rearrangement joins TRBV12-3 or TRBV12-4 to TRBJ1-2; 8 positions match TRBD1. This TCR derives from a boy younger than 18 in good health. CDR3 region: CASSRSTGDHGYTF. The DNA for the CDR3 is TGTGCCAGCAGCCGATCGACAGGGGACCATGGCTACACCTTC.